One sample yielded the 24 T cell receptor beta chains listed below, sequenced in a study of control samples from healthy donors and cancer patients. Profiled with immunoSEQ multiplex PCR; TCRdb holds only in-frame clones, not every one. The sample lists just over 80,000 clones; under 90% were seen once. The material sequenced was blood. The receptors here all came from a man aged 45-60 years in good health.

The CDR3 spells CASSSRQAGVGNQPQHF. The DNA for the CDR3 is TGTGCCAGCAGCTCTAGACAGGCAGGGGTAGGCAATCAGCCCCAGCATTTT. The V gene is TRBV5-6, the J gene TRBJ1-5; perhaps TRBD1 as D (6 bases). The CDR3 spans 17 residues. CDR1 and CDR2 (germline): SGHDT, YYEEEE. Trimming shortened V by 3 bases and J by 2 bases, and 18 bases separated the two germline ends.

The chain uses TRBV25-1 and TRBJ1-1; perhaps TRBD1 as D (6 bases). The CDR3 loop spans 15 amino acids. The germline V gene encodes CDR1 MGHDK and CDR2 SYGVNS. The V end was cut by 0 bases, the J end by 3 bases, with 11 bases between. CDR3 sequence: CASSEYTAGDTEAFF. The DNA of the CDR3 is TGTGCCAGCAGTGAATATACAGCAGGGGACACTGAAGCTTTCTTT.

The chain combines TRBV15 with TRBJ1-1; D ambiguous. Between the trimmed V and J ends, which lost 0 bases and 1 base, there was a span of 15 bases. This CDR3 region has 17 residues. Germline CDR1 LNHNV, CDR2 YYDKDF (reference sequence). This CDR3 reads CATSRDNGGLGNTEAFF. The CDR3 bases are TGTGCCACCAGCAGAGATAATGGAGGGCTGGGGAACACTGAAGCTTTCTTT.

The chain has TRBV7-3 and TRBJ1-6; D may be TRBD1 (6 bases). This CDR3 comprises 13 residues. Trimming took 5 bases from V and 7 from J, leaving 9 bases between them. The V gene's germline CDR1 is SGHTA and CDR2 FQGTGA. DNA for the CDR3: TGTGCCAGCAGCCGTCAGGGGAATTCACCCCTCCACTTT. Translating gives CASSRQGNSPLHF.

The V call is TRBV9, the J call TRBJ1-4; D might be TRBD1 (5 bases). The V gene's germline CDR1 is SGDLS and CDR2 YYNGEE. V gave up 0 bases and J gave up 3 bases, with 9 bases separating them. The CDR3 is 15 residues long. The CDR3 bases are TGTGCCAGCAGCGTAGGGGACGGATCTAATGAAAAACTGTTTTTT. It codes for CASSVGDGSNEKLFF.

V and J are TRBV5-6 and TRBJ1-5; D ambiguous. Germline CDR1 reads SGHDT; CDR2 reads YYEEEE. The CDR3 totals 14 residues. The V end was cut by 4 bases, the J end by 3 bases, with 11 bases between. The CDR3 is CASSLRDINQPQHF. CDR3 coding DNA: TGTGCCAGCAGCCTTCGGGATATCAATCAGCCCCAGCATTTT.

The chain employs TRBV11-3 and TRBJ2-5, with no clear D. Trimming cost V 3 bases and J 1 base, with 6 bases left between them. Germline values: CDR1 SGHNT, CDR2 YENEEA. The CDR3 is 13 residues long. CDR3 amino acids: CASSLVSQETQYF. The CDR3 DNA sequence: TGTGCCAGCAGCTTGGTCTCCCAAGAGACCCAGTACTTC.

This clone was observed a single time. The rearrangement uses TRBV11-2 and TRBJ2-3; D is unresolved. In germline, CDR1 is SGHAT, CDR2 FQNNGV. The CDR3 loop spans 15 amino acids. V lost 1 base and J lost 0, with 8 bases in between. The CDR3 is CASSLGHSSTDTQYF. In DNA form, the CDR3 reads TGTGCCAGCAGCTTAGGACACTCTAGCACAGATACGCAGTATTTT.

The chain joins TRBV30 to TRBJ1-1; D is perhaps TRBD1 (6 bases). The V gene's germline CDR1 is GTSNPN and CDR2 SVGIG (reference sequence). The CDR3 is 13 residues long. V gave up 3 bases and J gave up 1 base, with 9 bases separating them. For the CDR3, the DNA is TGTGCCTGGAGGCAGGGGCCGAACACTGAAGCTTTCTTT. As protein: CAWRQGPNTEAFF.

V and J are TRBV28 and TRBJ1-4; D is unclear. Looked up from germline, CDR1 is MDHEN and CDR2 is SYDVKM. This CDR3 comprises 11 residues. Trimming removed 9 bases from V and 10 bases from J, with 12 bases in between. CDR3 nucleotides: TGTGCCAGTTGGGAACAAGGAAAACTGTTTTTT. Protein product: CASWEQGKLFF.

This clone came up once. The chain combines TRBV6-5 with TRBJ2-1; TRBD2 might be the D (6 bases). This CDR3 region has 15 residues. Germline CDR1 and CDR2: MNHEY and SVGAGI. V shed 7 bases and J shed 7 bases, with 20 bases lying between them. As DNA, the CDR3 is TGTGCCAGCACCCCCGGGGGTAGCGGAGGGAATGAGCAGTTCTTC. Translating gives CASTPGGSGGNEQFF.

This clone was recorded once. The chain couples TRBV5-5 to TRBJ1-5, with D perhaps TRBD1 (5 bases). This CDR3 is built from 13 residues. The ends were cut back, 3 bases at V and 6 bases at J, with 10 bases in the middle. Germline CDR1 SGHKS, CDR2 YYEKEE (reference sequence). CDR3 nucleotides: TGTGCCAGCAGCTGGGAGGGGAGTCAGCCCCAGCATTTT. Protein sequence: CASSWEGSQPQHF.

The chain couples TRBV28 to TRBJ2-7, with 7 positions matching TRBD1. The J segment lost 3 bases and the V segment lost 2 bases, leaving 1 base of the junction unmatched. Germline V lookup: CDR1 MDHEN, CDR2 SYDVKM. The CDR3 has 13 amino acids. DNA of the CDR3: TGTGCCAGCAGTTTACAGGGGGTCTACGAGCAGTACTTC. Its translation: CASSLQGVYEQYF.

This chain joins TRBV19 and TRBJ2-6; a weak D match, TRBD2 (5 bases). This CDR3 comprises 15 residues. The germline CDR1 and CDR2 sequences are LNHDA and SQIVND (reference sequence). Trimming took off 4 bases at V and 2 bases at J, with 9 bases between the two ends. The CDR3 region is CASSTEGAGANVLTF. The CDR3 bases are TGTGCCAGTAGTACAGAGGGTGCTGGGGCCAACGTCCTGACTTTC.

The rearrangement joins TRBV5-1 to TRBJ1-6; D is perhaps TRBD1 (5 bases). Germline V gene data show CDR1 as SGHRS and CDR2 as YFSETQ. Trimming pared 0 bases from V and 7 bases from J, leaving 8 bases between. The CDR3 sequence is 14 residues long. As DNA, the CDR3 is TGCGCCAGCAGCTTGGGACAGTTAAATTCACCCCTCCACTTT. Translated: CASSLGQLNSPLHF.

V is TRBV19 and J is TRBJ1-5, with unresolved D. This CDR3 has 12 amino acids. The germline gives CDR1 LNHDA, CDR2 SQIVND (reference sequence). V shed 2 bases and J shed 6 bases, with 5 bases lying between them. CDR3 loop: CASSIRGQPQHF. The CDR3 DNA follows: TGTGCCAGTAGTATAAGAGGTCAGCCCCAGCATTTT.

The chain's CDR3 is CASRDPGSHEQYF. The CDR3 region has the DNA TGTGCCAGTAGGGACCCGGGATCCCACGAGCAGTACTTC. The rearrangement joins TRBV19 to TRBJ2-7, with D possibly matching TRBD2 (5 bases). Trimming took 6 bases from V and 5 from J, leaving 14 bases between them. CDR3 length equals 13 residues. Germline CDR1 and CDR2: LNHDA and SQIVND (reference sequence).

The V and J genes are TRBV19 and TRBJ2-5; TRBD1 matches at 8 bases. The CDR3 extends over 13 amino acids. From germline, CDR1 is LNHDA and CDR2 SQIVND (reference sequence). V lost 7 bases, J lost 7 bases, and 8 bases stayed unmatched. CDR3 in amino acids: CASNDRGAGTQYF. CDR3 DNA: TGTGCCAGTAACGACAGGGGCGCAGGGACCCAGTACTTC.

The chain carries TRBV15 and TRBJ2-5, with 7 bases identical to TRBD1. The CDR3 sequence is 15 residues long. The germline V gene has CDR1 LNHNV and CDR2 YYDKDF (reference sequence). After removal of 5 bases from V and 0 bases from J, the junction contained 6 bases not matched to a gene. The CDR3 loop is CATSGKGAYQETQYF. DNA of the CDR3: TGTGCCACCAGCGGCAAGGGGGCCTACCAAGAGACCCAGTACTTC.

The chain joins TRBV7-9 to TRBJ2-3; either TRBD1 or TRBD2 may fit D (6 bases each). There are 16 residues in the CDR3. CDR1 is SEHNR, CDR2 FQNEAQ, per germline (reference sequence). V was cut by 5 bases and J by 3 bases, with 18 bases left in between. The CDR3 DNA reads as TGTGCCAGCAGCCGAATGGAGGGGGTTAGTACAGATACGCAGTATTTT. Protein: CASSRMEGVSTDTQYF.

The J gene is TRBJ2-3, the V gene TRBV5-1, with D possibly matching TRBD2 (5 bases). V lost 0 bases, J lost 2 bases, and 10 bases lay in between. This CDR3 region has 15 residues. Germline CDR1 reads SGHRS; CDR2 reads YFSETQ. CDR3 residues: CASSLDRGFTDTQYF. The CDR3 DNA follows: TGCGCCAGCAGCTTGGATCGGGGATTCACAGATACGCAGTATTTT.

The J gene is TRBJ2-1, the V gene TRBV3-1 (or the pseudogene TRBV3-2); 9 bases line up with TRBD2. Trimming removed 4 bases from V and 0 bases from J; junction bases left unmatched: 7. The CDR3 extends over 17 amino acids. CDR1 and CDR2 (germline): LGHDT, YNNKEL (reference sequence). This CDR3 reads CASSLFSGGSSYNEQFF. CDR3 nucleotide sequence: TGTGCCAGCAGCCTTTTTAGCGGGGGTAGCTCCTACAATGAGCAGTTCTTC.

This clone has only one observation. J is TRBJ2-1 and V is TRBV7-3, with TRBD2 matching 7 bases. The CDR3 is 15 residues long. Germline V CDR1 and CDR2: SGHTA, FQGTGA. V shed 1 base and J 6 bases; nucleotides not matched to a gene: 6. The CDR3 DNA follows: TGTGCCAGCAGCTTAATTGGCGGGGGAACCAATGAGCAGTTCTTC. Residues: CASSLIGGGTNEQFF. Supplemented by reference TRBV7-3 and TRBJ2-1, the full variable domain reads GAGVSQTPSNKVTEKGKYVELRCDPISGHTALYWYRQSLGQGPEFLIYFQGTGAADDSGLPNDRFFAVRPEGSVSTLKIQRTERGDSAVYLCASSLIGGGTNEQFFGPGTRLTVL.

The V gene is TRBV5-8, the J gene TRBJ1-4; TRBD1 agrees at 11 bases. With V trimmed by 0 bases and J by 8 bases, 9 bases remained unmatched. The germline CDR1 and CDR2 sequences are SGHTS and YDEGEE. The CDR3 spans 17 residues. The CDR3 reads CASSLGAPGTGGEKLFF. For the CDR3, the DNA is TGTGCCAGCAGCTTGGGGGCCCCCGGGACAGGGGGGGAAAAACTGTTTTTT.